This entry lists 21 T cell receptor beta chains sequenced from one sample in a study of PD-1 blockade in classical Hodgkin lymphoma. Time point meaning: newly diagnosed, previously untreated cHL patient sample. It was by magnetic negative selection that CD4+ T cells were purified from thawed PBMCs. Libraries were prepared by immunoSEQ multiplex PCR; TCRdb keeps only in-frame clonotypes and omits some of them. The profile shows 24,000 or so clones, about 90% of them singletons. The sample taken for sequencing was CD4+ T cells from blood. These receptors came from a human donor with classical Hodgkin lymphoma.

The chain links TRBV6-1 to TRBJ2-5, with D perhaps being TRBD1 or TRBD2 (6 bases each). The germline V gene has CDR1 MNHNS and CDR2 SASEGT. CDR3 length: 14 amino acids. Trimming pared 4 bases from V and 5 bases from J, leaving 14 bases between. In DNA form, the CDR3 reads TGTGCCAGCAGTGTGACAGGACGGGAGGAGACCCAGTACTTC. This codes for CASSVTGREETQYF.

The chain employs TRBV19 and TRBJ2-2; TRBD2 is a possible D gene (5 bases). The ends were cut back, 5 bases at V and 0 bases at J, with 10 bases in the middle. CDR3 length equals 15 residues. Per germline, CDR1 LNHDA and CDR2 SQIVND (reference sequence). Here the CDR3 reads CASSARRTNTGELFF. Written as DNA, the CDR3 is TGTGCCAGTAGTGCCAGGAGGACGAACACCGGGGAGCTGTTTTTT.

The CDR3 protein is CASSPRTGTGDGNTIYF. The CDR3 DNA sequence: TGTGCCAGCAGCCCGAGGACCGGGACAGGGGATGGAAACACCATATATTTT. The chain joins TRBV7-7 to TRBJ1-3; 10 nucleotides agree with TRBD1. This CDR3 has 17 residues. Trimming took 5 bases from V and 3 from J; bases not matched to a gene: 10. CDR1 SSHAT and CDR2 FNYEAQ come from the germline V gene (reference sequence). Full variable domain (missing parts from reference TRBV7-7 and TRBJ1-3): GAGVSQSPRYKVTKRGQDVTLRCDPISSHATLYWYQQALGQGPEFLTYFNYEAQPDKSGLPSDRFSAERPEGSISTLTIQRTEQRDSAMYRCASSPRTGTGDGNTIYFGEGSWLTVV.

The genes are TRBV5-1 and TRBJ2-5, with TRBD1 identical over 8 bases. The J call may be incorrect, as the DNA end agrees better with TRBJ2-7. CDR3 length: 15 residues. Germline CDR1 SGHRS, CDR2 YFSETQ. This CDR3 is CASSLPKTGGYEQYF. The CDR3, as DNA: TGCGCCAGCAGCTTACCCAAAACAGGGGGCTACGAGCAGTACTTC.

J is TRBJ1-4 and V is TRBV9; D is unclear. The V gene's germline CDR1 is SGDLS and CDR2 YYNGEE. This CDR3 comprises 16 residues. V was trimmed by 0 bases and J by 7 bases, leaving 16 bases between them. CDR3 DNA sequence: TGTGCCAGCAGCGTAGGGACCCACCACGGGAGTGAAAAACTGTTTTTT. Residues: CASSVGTHHGSEKLFF.

This clone was detected a few times. The V and J genes are TRBV6-1 and TRBJ2-6, with unresolved D. The CDR3 loop spans 13 amino acids. V lost 7 bases and J 0 bases, leaving 4 bases between the germline ends. CDR1 MNHNS and CDR2 SASEGT come from the germline V gene. The CDR3 protein is CASILSGANVLTF. In nucleotides, the CDR3 is TGTGCCAGCATCCTCTCTGGGGCCAACGTCCTGACTTTC.

The chain recombines TRBV19 with TRBJ1-5, with 7 bases aligning to TRBD1. The length of the CDR3 is 14 residues. The ends lost 4 bases at V and 9 bases at J; junction bases unmatched: 9. CDR1 and CDR2 from the germline V gene are LNHDA and SQIVND (reference sequence). This CDR3 reads CASSTDRALRPQHF. In DNA, the CDR3 is TGTGCCAGTAGTACAGACAGGGCCCTTCGGCCCCAGCATTTT.

This chain joins TRBV7-6 and TRBJ1-1; D ambiguous. Trimming took 0 bases from V and 1 from J, leaving 18 bases between them. The CDR3 contains 18 residues. CDR1 and CDR2 from the germline V gene are SGHVS and FNYEAQ. CDR3 in amino acids: CASSLARRGARGNTEAFF. The CDR3 nucleotides are TGTGCCAGCAGCTTAGCCCGCCGGGGAGCGCGGGGGAACACTGAAGCTTTCTTT.

The rearrangement joins TRBV6-5 to TRBJ1-6; no definite D call. The germline gives CDR1 MNHEY, CDR2 SVGAGI. This CDR3 region has 14 residues. V was clipped by 5 bases and J by 9 bases, with 14 bases between them. Here the CDR3 reads CASSSGRVGSPLHF. CDR3 DNA: TGTGCCAGCAGTAGTGGTAGGGTTGGTTCACCCCTCCACTTT.

The chain uses TRBV28 and TRBJ1-1, with 7 nucleotides matching TRBD1. In germline, CDR1 is MDHEN, CDR2 SYDVKM. The CDR3 has 18 amino acids. V lost 2 bases, J lost 0 bases, and 12 bases stayed unmatched. Written as DNA, the CDR3 is TGTGCCAGCAGTTTAGGGTCAGGGGGGCTCGTGATGAACACTGAAGCTTTCTTT. Protein: CASSLGSGGLVMNTEAFF.

The CDR3 DNA reads TGCAGTGCCGACACTGGAAACACCATATATTTT. This translates into CSADTGNTIYF. The chain recombines TRBV20-1 with TRBJ1-3; no clear D gene. The CDR3 is made up of 11 amino acids. CDR1 and CDR2 (germline): DFQATT, SNEGSKA (reference sequence). Trimming shortened V by 6 bases and J by 2 bases, and 5 bases separated the two germline ends.

The chain employs TRBV19 and TRBJ1-4; the D is unclear. Looked up from germline, CDR1 is LNHDA and CDR2 is SQIVND (reference sequence). V lost 6 bases to trimming and J lost 7 bases, with 18 bases between them. The CDR3 length is 15 residues. The chain's CDR3 is CASSILPGLGEKLFF. CDR3 coding DNA: TGTGCCAGTAGCATCCTCCCTGGACTGGGTGAAAAACTGTTTTTT. Together with reference TRBV19 and TRBJ1-4, the CDR3 gives the full variable domain: DGGITQSPKYLFRKEGQNVTLSCEQNLNHDAMYWYRQDPGQGLRLIYYSQIVNDFQKGDIAEGYSVSREKKESFPLTVTSAQKNPTAFYLCASSILPGLGEKLFFGSGTQLSVL.

V usage is TRBV4-3 and J usage is TRBJ2-3; 10 nucleotides align to TRBD2. The CDR3 runs 16 residues. With 1 base clipped from V and 3 bases from J, the junction kept 4 bases outside the gene matches. Germline V gene lookup returns CDR1 LGHNA and CDR2 YSLEER. The CDR3 DNA reads as TGCGCCAGCAGCCAAGTTAGCGGGGGGAGGACAGATACGCAGTATTTT. Translation: CASSQVSGGRTDTQYF.

This rearrangement joins TRBV12-5 to TRBJ2-5; D is tentatively TRBD1 or TRBD2 (5 bases each). Germline V lookup: CDR1 LGHNT, CDR2 FRNRAP. The CDR3 has 18 residues. Deletions cut 0 bases from V and 0 bases from J, with 17 bases between. The DNA of the CDR3 is TGTGCTAGTGGTTTGGTAGTGGGGGTAGACAGATACCAAGAGACCCAGTACTTC. It encodes CASGLVVGVDRYQETQYF.

The V gene is TRBV19, the J gene TRBJ1-1; D unresolved. Germline lookup yields CDR1 LNHDA and CDR2 SQIVND (reference sequence). V was cut by 7 bases and J by 1 base, with 13 bases left in between. CDR3 length equals 14 residues. The CDR3 DNA reads TGTGCCAGTATAGGCCCGCTGGGGAACACTGAAGCTTTCTTT. Translated, it gives CASIGPLGNTEAFF.

The V and J genes are TRBV5-1 and TRBJ2-7; D tentatively fits TRBD1 or TRBD2 (5 bases each). With 3 bases removed from V and 3 bases from J, the gap between germline ends came to 16 bases. The CDR3 is made up of 15 amino acids. CDR1 SGHRS and CDR2 YFSETQ come from the germline V gene. In DNA form, the CDR3 reads TGCGCCAGCAGCTCCATGAGGGGACCGAGCTACGAGCAGTACTTC. Translated: CASSSMRGPSYEQYF.

This rearrangement joins TRBV27 to TRBJ2-1; D may be TRBD1 or TRBD2 (5 bases each). The germline V gene has CDR1 MNHEY and CDR2 SMNVEV (reference sequence). The ends were cut back, 4 bases at V and 0 bases at J, with 10 bases in the middle. This CDR3 has 15 amino acids. CDR3 amino acids: CASSSGSASYNEQFF. The CDR3, as DNA: TGTGCCAGCAGTTCAGGGAGCGCCTCCTACAATGAGCAGTTCTTC.

V is TRBV9 and J is TRBJ1-5; 7 nucleotides align to TRBD1. Trimming removed 0 bases from V and 6 bases from J; junction bases left unmatched: 3. The CDR3 is 14 residues long. Germline assignment: CDR1 SGDLS and CDR2 YYNGEE. The CDR3 loop reads CASSVGQGPQPQHF. In nucleotides, the CDR3 is TGTGCCAGCAGCGTAGGACAGGGTCCTCAGCCCCAGCATTTT.

The sample holds a few counts of this clone. The rearrangement joins TRBV5-4 to TRBJ1-6; D may be TRBD1 (6 bases). V was shortened by 3 bases and J by 11 bases, with 18 bases between the two germline ends. The CDR3 consists of 15 residues. Germline CDR1 SGHNT, CDR2 YYREEE (reference sequence). CDR3 bases: TGTGCCAGCAGCTCCGCCGGTAGGGGGATAGCACCCCTCCACTTT. Translated: CASSSAGRGIAPLHF.

The J gene is TRBJ2-5, the V gene TRBV7-2; the D gene is possibly TRBD2 (6 bases). V was clipped by 5 bases and J by 4 bases, with 14 bases between them. CDR1 SGHTA and CDR2 FQGNSA come from the germline V gene. The CDR3 totals 14 residues. The CDR3 DNA reads as TGTGCCAGCAGCGCCGGGACTCCTCGAGAGACCCAGTACTTC. This sequence encodes CASSAGTPRETQYF. Looking up the rest from reference TRBV7-2 and TRBJ2-5 gives the full variable domain: GAGVSQSPSNKVTEKGKDVELRCDPISGHTALYWYRQSLGQGLEFLIYFQGNSAPDKSGLPSDRFSAERTGGSVSTLTIQRTQQEDSAVYLCASSAGTPRETQYFGPGTRLLVL.

The gene calls are TRBV18 and TRBJ2-6; 8 bases are a match to TRBD1. The CDR3 spans 17 residues. CDR1 is KGHSH, CDR2 LQKENI, per germline. V trimming: 3 bases; J trimming: 0 bases; junction bases outside the gene matches: 4. The chain's CDR3 is CASSPRQGYSGANVLTF. Written as DNA, the CDR3 is TGTGCCAGCTCACCGCGACAGGGGTACTCTGGGGCCAACGTCCTGACTTTC. The whole variable domain, filled in from reference TRBV18 and TRBJ2-6, reads NAGVMQNPRHLVRRRGQEARLRCSPMKGHSHVYWYRQLPEEGLKFMVYLQKENIIDESGMPKERFSAEFPKEGPSILRIQQVVRGDSAAYFCASSPRQGYSGANVLTFGAGSRLTVL.